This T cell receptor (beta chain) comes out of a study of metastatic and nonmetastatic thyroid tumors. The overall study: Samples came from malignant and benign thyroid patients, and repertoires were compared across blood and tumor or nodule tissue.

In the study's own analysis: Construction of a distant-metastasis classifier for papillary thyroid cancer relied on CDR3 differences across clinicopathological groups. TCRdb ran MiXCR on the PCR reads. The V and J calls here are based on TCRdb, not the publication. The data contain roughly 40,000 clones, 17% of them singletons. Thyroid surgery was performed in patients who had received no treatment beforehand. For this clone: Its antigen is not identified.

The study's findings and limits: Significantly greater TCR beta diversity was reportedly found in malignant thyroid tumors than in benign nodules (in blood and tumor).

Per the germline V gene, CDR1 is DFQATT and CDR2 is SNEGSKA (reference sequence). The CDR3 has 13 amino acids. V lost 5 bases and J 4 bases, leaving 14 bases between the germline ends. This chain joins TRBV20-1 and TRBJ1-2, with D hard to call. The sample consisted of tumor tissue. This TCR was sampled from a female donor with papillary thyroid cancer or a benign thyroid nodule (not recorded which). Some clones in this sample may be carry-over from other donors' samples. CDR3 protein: CSAPTSRCYGYTF. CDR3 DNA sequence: TGCAGTGCTCCGACCAGCCGGTGCTATGGCTACACCTTC.